This T cell receptor (beta chain) was captured by sequencing in a study of siplizumab effects on memory and regulatory T cells. CDR1 and CDR2 (germline): SGHTA, FQGNSA. CDR3 length: 17 residues. Trimming took 5 bases from V and 1 from J, leaving 18 bases between them. TCRdb's copy holds only in-frame clones and misses some; the assay was immunoSEQ multiplex PCR. The repertoire holds 95,000 to 100,000 clones, with roughly 91% as singletons. The chain combines TRBV7-2 with TRBJ1-3; no firm D call. Sequencing was done on a sample of non-Treg CD4+ T cells sorted from blood. This TCR came from a human donor in good health. CDR3 in DNA: TGTGCCAGCAGCCCTATAGTCGAAGAGAAGTCTGGAAACACCATATATTTT. Protein sequence: CASSPIVEEKSGNTIYF.